This entry lists 11 T cell receptor beta chains sequenced from one sample in a study of cytomegalovirus exposure and HLA in healthy donors. PCR amplification relied on 60 Vbeta primers (plus 13 Jbeta primers). Clones were sequenced by immunoSEQ multiplex PCR, and TCRdb holds only the in-frame ones, with some missing. This repertoire shows 150,000 to 200,000 clones, 75% found once; its top ten account for approximately 10%. The sequenced sample consisted of PBMCs. Receptor source: a young man in good health and CMV-seropositive.

The J gene is TRBJ2-7, the V gene TRBV19; a possible D gene is TRBD2 (5 bases). V lost 4 bases to trimming and J lost 3 bases, with 13 bases between them. CDR1 is LNHDA and CDR2 is SQIVND in the germline V gene (reference sequence). The CDR3 is 14 residues long. Here the CDR3 reads CASSSRGPLYEQYF. Written as DNA, the CDR3 is TGTGCCAGTAGTAGTCGGGGTCCTCTCTACGAGCAGTACTTC.

The chain carries TRBV6-1 and TRBJ2-7; 9 positions match TRBD1. CDR1 and CDR2 (germline): MNHNS, SASEGT. The CDR3 sequence is 16 residues long. Losses at the gene ends were 3 bases for V and 6 bases for J; bases not matched to a gene: 12. The CDR3 nucleotides read TGTGCCAGCAGTGAGTCTGTAGGACAGGGGTTATTCGAGCAGTACTTC. Protein product: CASSESVGQGLFEQYF.

This clone was detected a few times. This rearrangement joins TRBV27 to TRBJ2-1; D might be TRBD2 (6 bases). With 8 bases removed from V and 4 bases from J, the gap between germline ends came to 15 bases. The V gene's germline CDR1 is MNHEY and CDR2 SMNVEV (reference sequence). The CDR3 is 14 residues long. The CDR3 DNA is TGTGCCAGCGCCGGGGACGGGACTTACAATGAGCAGTTCTTC. Its translation is CASAGDGTYNEQFF.

The chain couples TRBV4-1 to TRBJ1-1, with D possibly matching TRBD1 (5 bases). V was cut by 6 bases and J by 4 bases, with 12 bases left in between. CDR1 MGHRA and CDR2 YSYEKL come from the germline V gene. The CDR3 has 13 amino acids. CDR3 sequence reads: CASRGWQGTEAFF. The DNA of the CDR3 is TGCGCCAGCAGGGGGTGGCAGGGCACTGAAGCTTTCTTT.

Remarks on this clone: Its ends do not fully match the called genes, so a read error is possible. The chain recombines TRBV30 with TRBJ1-2; 9 bases agree with TRBD1. CDR1 is GTSNPN and CDR2 is SVGIG in the germline V gene (reference sequence). This CDR3 spans 15 amino acids. In nucleotides, the CDR3 is TGTGCCTGGAGCGCCGGGACAGGGTACGACTATGGCTACCCCTTC. It yields the protein CAWSAGTGYDYGYPF.

The chain uses TRBV2 and TRBJ1-5, with D hard to call. Germline CDR1 and CDR2: SNHLY and FYNNEI. This CDR3 is 14 amino acids long. The V gene lost 4 bases and the J gene lost 0 bases, with 7 bases spanning the gap. CDR3 amino acids: CASSGQISNQPQHF. The CDR3, as DNA: TGTGCCAGCAGTGGTCAGATTAGCAATCAGCCCCAGCATTTT.

This chain uses TRBV4-2 with TRBJ2-5; TRBD2 is a possible D gene (6 bases). The J call may be incorrect, as the DNA end agrees better with TRBJ2-7. Germline CDR1 LGHNA, CDR2 YNFKEQ. CDR3 length: 15 residues. In DNA form, the CDR3 reads TGTGCCAGCAGCCCCGGACTAACCTTAGTCTACGAGCAGTACTTC. Translation: CASSPGLTLVYEQYF.

The CDR3 loop is CASSPSEFPELFF. As DNA, the CDR3 is TGTGCCAGCAGCCCTAGTGAGTTCCCGGAACTGTTTTTT. The chain links TRBV28 to TRBJ1-4, with no clear D. V lost 6 bases and J lost 12, with 17 bases in between. CDR3 length: 13 amino acids. The V gene's germline CDR1 is MDHEN and CDR2 SYDVKM.

J is TRBJ2-7 and V is TRBV14, with a tentative D call TRBD2 (5 bases). In germline, CDR1 is SGHDN, CDR2 FVKESK. This CDR3 is built from 16 residues. V lost 2 bases and J lost 0, with 14 bases in between. The CDR3 DNA follows: TGTGCCAGCAGCCAATGGACTGTCAGAAGCTCCTACGAGCAGTACTTC. Its translation: CASSQWTVRSSYEQYF.

The sample holds a few counts of this clone. J is TRBJ2-7 and V is TRBV27, with D unclear. V was trimmed by 5 bases and J by 6 bases, leaving 8 bases between them. This CDR3 is built from 11 residues. Germline lookup yields CDR1 MNHEY and CDR2 SMNVEV (reference sequence). The DNA for the CDR3 is TGTGCCAGCAGTCGTCCCCCCGAGCAGTACTTC. It codes for CASSRPPEQYF.

CDR3 nucleotide sequence: TGTGCCAGCAGCGCCACCCGGGAAGAGCAGTTCTTC. This translates into CASSATREEQFF. The rearrangement links TRBV9 to TRBJ2-1; D might be TRBD2 (5 bases). The CDR3 length is 12 residues. Germline CDR1 SGDLS, CDR2 YYNGEE. Between the trimmed V and J ends, which lost 3 bases and 10 bases, there was a span of 11 bases.